This T cell receptor (beta chain) was sequenced for a study of blood T cells in healthy people across ages (dated by TCRdb to the mid-2010s). In terms of the full investigation: Template switching captured roughly one uniquely barcoded TCR beta cDNA molecule per two T cells in model experiments. To avoid experimental bias, donors of different ages were randomly spread across the sequencing lanes. Donors were grouped into four age groups: young (average roughly 15 years), middle-aged (over 35), aged (approximately 67) and long-lived (approximately 75). Age-related changes in TCR beta repertoire diversity were measured in the study by deep sequencing normalized with unique cDNA molecular identifiers. The study analyzed two additional independent replicas of 1 million unique cDNA reads from the same blood draw for two donors, one aged 18 to 29 and one aged 80 or older. Study-level results and caveats: Since profiling was done on bulk unsorted PBMCs, naive and antigen-experienced compartments could not be conclusively compared. The long-lived group showed more naive CD4+ T cells, fewer expanded clones and increased TCR diversity than the aged group, suggesting age selection. Estimates of total diversity from one million sequenced T cells were regarded as lower bounds and underestimates. Donor CMV infection status was unknown, potentially confounding age-related changes in expanded clonotypes. A strong correlation was found between observed TCR beta diversity and the percentage of naive T cells measured by flow cytometry. Observed TCR beta diversity per million T cells fell roughly linearly with age, and a significant reduction was already apparent by age about 38.

This clonotype was seen ten or more times. What this receptor recognizes is not known. Base qualities are not provided; no much larger clone lies one nucleotide away. Donors were around 37 systemically healthy Caucasian individuals from Russia aged roughly 6 to 100 years. Approximately 9.3 milliliters of peripheral blood were collected from each donor into EDTA-treated Vacutainer tubes. Ficoll-Paque density-gradient centrifugation was used to isolate PBMCs, with at least 6.5 million per sample. Total RNA was extracted from PBMCs with Trizol reagent, with at least 5.5 micrograms obtained per sample. For every donor, flow cytometry on a PBMC aliquot measured the percentage of naive CD45RAhigh/CD27high T cells. The CDR3 has 14 amino acids, counting the end cysteine and phenylalanine. This entry keeps only the CDR3 DNA: 42 bases, framed from base 1. The germline V gene sets CDR1 to SGHTA and CDR2 to FQGNSA. Trimming takes 8 bases from V and 5 bases from J, and the germline ends sit 19 bases apart.

Libraries came from 5' RACE. The sample was run on an Illumina HiSeq 2500. A second PCR of roughly 6 to 11 cycles was run with a J-beta primer mix and a sample-barcoded 5' primer. Each TCR beta cDNA molecule received a unique molecular identifier from a template-switch 5' adaptor carrying 12 random nucleotides. Each sample yielded at least 3 million CDR3-containing paired-end reads. First-strand cDNA synthesis was performed from all RNA using the Mint cDNA synthesis kit, with priming by a TRBC-specific oligonucleotide. After uracil-DNA glycosylase treatment, a first 18-cycle PCR used universal primers M1SS and BC2_uni_R on all cDNA. Per the authors' processing: Each sample was normalized by randomly selecting 1 million high-quality reads, each carrying a distinct molecular identifier. Reads sharing molecular identifiers were discarded rather than binned into consensus sequences. MiTCR, set to a Q25 quality threshold and the strictest error-elimination algorithm, was used for CDR3 identification, clonotype clustering and error correction. A nonparametric unseen species model with Euler transformation was used to estimate lower-bound total TCR beta diversity. Using fastp trimming at Q25 and MiXCR clonotype assembly, TCRdb reanalyzed the public sequencing data and kept in-frame beta chains. A single entry per CDR3 protein holds the most common genes and DNA from its merged rows. The V and J calls and clone size are TCRdb's, not the authors'. For this sample the table gives 720,000 or so distinct CDR3 sequences, of which around 41% were detected only once. The ten largest clones take up about 30% of the sample.

Sequencing used blood. The origin of this receptor is a man older than 75 in good health. The V and J genes are TRBV7-2 and TRBJ2-7; no confident D gene assignment can be made. The nucleotides are TGTGCCAGCGGTAAGCCAGGCAGTCTACACGAGCAGTACTTC. Its protein is CASGKPGSLHEQYF.